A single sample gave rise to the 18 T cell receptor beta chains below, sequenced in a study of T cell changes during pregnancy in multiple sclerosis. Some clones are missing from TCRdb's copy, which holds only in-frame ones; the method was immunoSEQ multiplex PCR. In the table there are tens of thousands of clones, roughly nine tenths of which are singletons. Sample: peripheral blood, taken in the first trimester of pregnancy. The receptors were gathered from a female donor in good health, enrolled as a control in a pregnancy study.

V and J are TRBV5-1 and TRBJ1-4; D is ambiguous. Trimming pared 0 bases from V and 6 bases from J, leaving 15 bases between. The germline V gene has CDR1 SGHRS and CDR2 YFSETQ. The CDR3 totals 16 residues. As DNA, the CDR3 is TGCGCCAGCAGCTTGGGAGGTGTGACTGAATATGAAAAACTGTTTTTT. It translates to CASSLGGVTEYEKLFF. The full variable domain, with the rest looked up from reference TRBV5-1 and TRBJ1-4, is KAGVTQTPRYLIKTRGQQVTLSCSPISGHRSVSWYQQTPGQGLQFLFEYFSETQRNKGNFPGRFSGRQFSNSRSEMNVSTLELGDSALYLCASSLGGVTEYEKLFFGSGTQLSVL.

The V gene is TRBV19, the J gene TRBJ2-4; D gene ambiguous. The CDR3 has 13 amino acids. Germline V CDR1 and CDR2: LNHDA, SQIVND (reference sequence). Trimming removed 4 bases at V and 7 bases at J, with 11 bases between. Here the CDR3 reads CASSTQLKNIQYF. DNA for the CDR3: TGTGCCAGTAGTACTCAACTAAAGAACATTCAGTACTTC.

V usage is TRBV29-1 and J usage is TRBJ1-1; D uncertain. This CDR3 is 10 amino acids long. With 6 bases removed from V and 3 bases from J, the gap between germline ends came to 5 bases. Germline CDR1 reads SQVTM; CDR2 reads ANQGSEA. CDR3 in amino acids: CSVRDTEAFF. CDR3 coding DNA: TGCAGCGTCCGGGACACTGAAGCTTTCTTT. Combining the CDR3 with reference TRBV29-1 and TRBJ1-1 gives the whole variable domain SAVISQKPSRDICQRGTSLTIQCQVDSQVTMMFWYRQQPGQSLTLIATANQGSEATYESGFVIDKFPISRPNLTFSTLTVSNMSPEDSSIYLCSVRDTEAFFGQGTRLTVV.

Written as DNA, the CDR3 is TGTGCCAGCAGTGCCCAGGCTAGCGTATATTCCTCCTACGAGCAGTACTTC. Its protein is CASSAQASVYSSYEQYF. The rearrangement joins TRBV6-4 to TRBJ2-7; possible D gene TRBD2, 6 bases. The CDR3 covers 17 residues. Germline assignment: CDR1 MRHNA and CDR2 SNTAGT. With 4 bases removed from V and 0 bases from J, the gap between germline ends came to 19 bases.

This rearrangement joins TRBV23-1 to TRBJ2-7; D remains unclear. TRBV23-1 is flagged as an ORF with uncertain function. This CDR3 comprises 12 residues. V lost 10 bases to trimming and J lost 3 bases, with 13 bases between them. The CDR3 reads CAKFSRCYEQYF. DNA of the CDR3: TGCGCCAAATTCTCACGGTGCTACGAGCAGTACTTC.

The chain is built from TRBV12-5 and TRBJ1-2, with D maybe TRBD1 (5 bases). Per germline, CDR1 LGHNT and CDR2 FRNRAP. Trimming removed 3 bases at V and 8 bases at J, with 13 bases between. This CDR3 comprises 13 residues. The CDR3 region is CASGFGRGGGYTF. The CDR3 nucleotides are TGTGCTAGTGGTTTTGGGCGGGGCGGCGGCTACACCTTC.

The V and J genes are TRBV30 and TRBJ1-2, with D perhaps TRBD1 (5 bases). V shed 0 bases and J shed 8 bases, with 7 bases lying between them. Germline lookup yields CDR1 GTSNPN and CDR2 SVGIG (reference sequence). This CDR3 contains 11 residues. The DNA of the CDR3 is TGTGCCTGGAGTGTTCAGGGAGGCTACACCTTC. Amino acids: CAWSVQGGYTF.

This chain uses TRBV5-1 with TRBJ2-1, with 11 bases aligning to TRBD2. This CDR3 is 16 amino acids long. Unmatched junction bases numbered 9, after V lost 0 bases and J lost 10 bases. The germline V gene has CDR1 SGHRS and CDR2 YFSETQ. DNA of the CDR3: TGCGCCAGCAGCTTGGCACCGACTAGCGGGGCCGTCGAGCAGTTCTTC. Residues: CASSLAPTSGAVEQFF.

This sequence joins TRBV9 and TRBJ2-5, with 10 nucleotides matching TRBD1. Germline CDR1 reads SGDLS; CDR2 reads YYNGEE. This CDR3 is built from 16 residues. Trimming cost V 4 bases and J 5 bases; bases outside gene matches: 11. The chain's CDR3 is CASSPGDRGTGETQYF. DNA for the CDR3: TGTGCCAGCAGCCCCGGGGACAGGGGAACGGGGGAGACCCAGTACTTC.

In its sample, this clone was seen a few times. The DNA of the CDR3 is TGTGCCAGCAGTCCCTCAGGGGGCGATTATGGCTACACCTTC. It encodes CASSPSGGDYGYTF. The chain employs TRBV7-3 and TRBJ1-2; 8 bases match TRBD1. V lost 6 bases, J lost 5 bases, and 8 bases stayed unmatched. CDR1 and CDR2 (germline): SGHTA, FQGTGA. The CDR3 sequence is 14 residues long.

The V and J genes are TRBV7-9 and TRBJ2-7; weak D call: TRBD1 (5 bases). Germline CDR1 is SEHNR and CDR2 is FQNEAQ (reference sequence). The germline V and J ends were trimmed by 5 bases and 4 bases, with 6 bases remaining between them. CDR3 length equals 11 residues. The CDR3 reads CASSKGYEQYF. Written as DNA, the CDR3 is TGTGCCAGCAGCAAGGGGTACGAGCAGTACTTC.

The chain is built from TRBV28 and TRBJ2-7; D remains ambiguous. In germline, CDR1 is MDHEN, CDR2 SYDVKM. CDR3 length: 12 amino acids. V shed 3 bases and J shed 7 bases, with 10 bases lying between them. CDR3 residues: CASSFEREEQYF. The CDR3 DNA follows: TGTGCCAGCAGTTTTGAACGTGAGGAGCAGTACTTC.

The chain's CDR3 is CASSPRTGSDGYTF. CDR3 bases: TGTGCCAGCTCACCAAGGACAGGGAGTGATGGCTACACCTTC. This chain connects TRBV18 to TRBJ1-2; 8 positions agree with TRBD1. The V gene's germline CDR1 is KGHSH and CDR2 LQKENI. Germline trimming cut 2 bases from V and 6 bases from J; bases unmatched to any gene: 5. This CDR3 comprises 14 residues.

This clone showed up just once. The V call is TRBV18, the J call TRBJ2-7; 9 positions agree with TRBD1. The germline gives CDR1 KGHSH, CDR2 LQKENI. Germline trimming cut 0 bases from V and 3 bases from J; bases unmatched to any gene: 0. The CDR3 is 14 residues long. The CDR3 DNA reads TGTGCCAGCTCACCACCGGGACAGGGCTACGAGCAGTACTTC. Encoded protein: CASSPPGQGYEQYF.

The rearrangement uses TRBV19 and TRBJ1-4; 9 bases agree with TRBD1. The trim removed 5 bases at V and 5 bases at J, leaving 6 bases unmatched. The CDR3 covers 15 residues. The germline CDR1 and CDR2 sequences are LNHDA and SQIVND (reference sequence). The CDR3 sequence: CASSAPGQGNEKLFF. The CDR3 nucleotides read TGTGCCAGTAGTGCCCCGGGACAGGGCAATGAAAAACTGTTTTTT.

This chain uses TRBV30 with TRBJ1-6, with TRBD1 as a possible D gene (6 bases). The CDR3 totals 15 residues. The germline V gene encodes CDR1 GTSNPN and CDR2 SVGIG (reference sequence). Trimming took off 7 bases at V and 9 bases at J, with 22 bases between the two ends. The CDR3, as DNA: TGTGCCTCTTTTAGGGGGGGGCGAAGCGGTTCACCCCTCCACTTT. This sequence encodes CASFRGGRSGSPLHF. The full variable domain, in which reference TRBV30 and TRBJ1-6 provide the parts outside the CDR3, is SQTIHQWPATLVQPVGSPLSLECTVEGTSNPNLYWYRQAAGRGLQLLFYSVGIGQISSEVPQNLSASRPQDRQFILSSKKLLLSDSGFYLCASFRGGRSGSPLHFGNGTRLTVT.

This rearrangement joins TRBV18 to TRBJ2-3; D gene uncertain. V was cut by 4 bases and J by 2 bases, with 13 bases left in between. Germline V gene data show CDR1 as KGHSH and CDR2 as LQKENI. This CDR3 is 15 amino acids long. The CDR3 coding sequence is TGTGCCAGCTCACAAAACCCGGTCGCCACAGATACGCAGTATTTT. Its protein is CASSQNPVATDTQYF.

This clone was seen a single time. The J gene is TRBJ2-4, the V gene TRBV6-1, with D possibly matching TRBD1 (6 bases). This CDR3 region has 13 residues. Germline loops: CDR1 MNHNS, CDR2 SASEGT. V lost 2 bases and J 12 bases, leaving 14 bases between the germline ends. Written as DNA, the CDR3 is TGTGCCAGCAGTGAATATAAGACAGGAGGTCAGTACTTC. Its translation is CASSEYKTGGQYF.